This T cell receptor (beta chain) was captured by sequencing in a study of shared clonotypes between healthy human individuals. This CDR3 has 16 residues. CDR1 is GTSNPN and CDR2 is SVGIG in the germline V gene (reference sequence). The trim removed 4 bases at V and 5 bases at J, leaving 11 bases unmatched. Sequencing was performed with immunoSEQ multiplex PCR; in TCRdb, only in-frame clones are kept and a portion is missing. Altogether about 2.4 million clones are present, over 85% being singletons, with the ten largest covering 0.36%. The chain has TRBV30 and TRBJ2-1; TRBD2 aligns across 10 bases. Sequencing was done on a sample of naive CD4+ T cells from PBMCs. This sample's subset: CD45RA+ positively selected. This clonotype was sampled from a man in his late teens or twenties in good health. Some clones in this sample may be carry-over from other donors' samples. The chain's CDR3 is CAWTSPPGLANNEQFF. The CDR3 DNA follows: TGTGCCTGGACCAGCCCCCCGGGACTAGCGAACAATGAGCAGTTCTTC. The whole variable domain, filled in from reference TRBV30 and TRBJ2-1, reads SQTIHQWPATLVQPVGSPLSLECTVEGTSNPNLYWYRQAAGRGLQLLFYSVGIGQISSEVPQNLSASRPQDRQFILSSKKLLLSDSGFYLCAWTSPPGLANNEQFFGPGTRLTVL.